The 8 T cell receptor beta chains below all came from one sample that was sequenced in a study of blood T cell repertoires in COVID-19. Method: immunoSEQ multiplex PCR; TCRdb's copy keeps in-frame clones and lacks some. The sample records approximately 110,000 clones, 65% to 90% being singletons. The sample was peripheral blood. The receptor set was obtained from an elderly man with acute or convalescent COVID-19.

The chain carries TRBV5-1 and TRBJ1-4, with D perhaps TRBD1 (5 bases). Germline CDR1 reads SGHRS; CDR2 reads YFSETQ. The V and J ends lost 4 bases and 6 bases respectively, with 13 bases between them. This CDR3 has 14 residues. The CDR3 is CASSTRAADEKLFF. The CDR3 DNA reads as TGCGCCAGCAGCACCAGGGCTGCTGATGAAAAACTGTTTTTT.

V gene TRBV7-8 combines with J gene TRBJ2-7; possible D gene TRBD1, 6 bases. Germline V CDR1 and CDR2: SGHVS, FQNEAQ. V was pared by 5 bases and J by 6 bases, with 11 bases between. This CDR3 is built from 12 residues. The CDR3 nucleotides are TGTGCCAGCAGCATTTACAGGGTCGAGCAGTACTTC. Its protein is CASSIYRVEQYF.

V usage is TRBV7-3 and J usage is TRBJ2-2, with 11 bases aligning to TRBD2. In germline, CDR1 is SGHTA, CDR2 FQGTGA. The CDR3 loop spans 15 amino acids. The V segment lost 3 bases and the J segment 5 bases; nucleotides outside the gene matches: 2. The CDR3 DNA reads TGTGCCAGCAGCTTCCTAGCGGGAGGAACCGGGGAGCTGTTTTTT. It encodes CASSFLAGGTGELFF.

The chain couples TRBV15 to TRBJ1-5; D gene unclear. This CDR3 has 12 residues. Germline CDR1 is LNHNV and CDR2 is YYDKDF (reference sequence). V lost 1 base and J 4 bases, leaving 2 bases between the germline ends. In DNA form, the CDR3 reads TGTGCCACCAGCAGAGCAAATCAGCCCCAGCATTTT. It yields the protein CATSRANQPQHF.

This clone was counted between two and nine times. Other DNA sequences in the sample encode the same CDR3. Here the CDR3 reads CASSRRQGTDTQYF. Written as DNA, the CDR3 is TGTGCCAGCAGTCGGCGACAGGGAACTGATACGCAGTATTTT. V usage is TRBV11-1 and J usage is TRBJ2-3, with TRBD1 identical over 7 bases. The CDR3 covers 14 residues. The V and J ends lost 6 bases and 6 bases, in that order; junction bases with no gene match: 9. Germline assignment: CDR1 SGHAT and CDR2 FQDESV (reference sequence).

The genes are TRBV7-8 and TRBJ2-7, with 12 nucleotides matching TRBD2. Per the germline V gene, CDR1 is SGHVS and CDR2 is FQNEAQ. Trimming cost V 5 bases and J 3 bases; bases outside gene matches: 2. CDR3 length: 14 amino acids. CDR3 in amino acids: CASSTSGRNYEQYF. The CDR3 region has the DNA TGTGCCAGCAGCACTAGCGGGAGGAACTACGAGCAGTACTTC.

The chain uses TRBV7-2 and TRBJ2-1; 8 bases match TRBD2. Germline lookup yields CDR1 SGHTA and CDR2 FQGNSA. The CDR3 is 17 residues long. V dropped 4 bases and J dropped 4; count of bases not matched to a gene: 12. CDR3 loop: CASSSRTSPKAYNEQFF. As DNA, the CDR3 is TGTGCCAGCAGCTCCCGGACTAGCCCCAAGGCATACAATGAGCAGTTCTTC.

V usage is TRBV20-1 and J usage is TRBJ1-1, with D uncertain. This CDR3 region has 13 residues. CDR1 and CDR2 (germline): DFQATT, SNEGSKA (reference sequence). Trimming shortened V by 3 bases and J by 3 bases, and 11 bases separated the two germline ends. For the CDR3, the DNA is TGCAGTGCTAGTCTAGCGGCTTACACTGAAGCTTTCTTT. Amino acids: CSASLAAYTEAFF.